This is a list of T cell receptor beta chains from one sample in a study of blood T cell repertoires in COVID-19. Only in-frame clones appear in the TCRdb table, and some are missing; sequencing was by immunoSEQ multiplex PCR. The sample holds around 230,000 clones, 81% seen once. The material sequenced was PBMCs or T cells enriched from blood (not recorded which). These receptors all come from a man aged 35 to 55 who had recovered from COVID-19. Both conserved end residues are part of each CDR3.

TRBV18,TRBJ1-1,CASGTGMNTEAFF
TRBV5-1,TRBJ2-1,CASSLSRGLVNEQFF
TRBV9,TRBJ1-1,CASSADREGAFF
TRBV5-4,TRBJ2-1,CASSWGLDNYNEQFF
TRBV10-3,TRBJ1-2,CAISDRGNYGYTF
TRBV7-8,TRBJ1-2,CASSSAGTETF
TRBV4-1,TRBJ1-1,CASSQTGTGHMNTEAFF
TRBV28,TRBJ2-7,CASRTDRGSPGVQYF
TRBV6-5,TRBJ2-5,CASSYSIAGGQETQYF
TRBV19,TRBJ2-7,CASSMALQGLLSYEQYF
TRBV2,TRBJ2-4,CASSERDGGDIQYF
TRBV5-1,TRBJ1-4,CASSYRTGSNEKLFF
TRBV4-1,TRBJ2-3,CASTTSGRNTDTQYF
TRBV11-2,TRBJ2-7,CASSLGLKGQGFYEQYF
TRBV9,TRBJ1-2,CASSAPGQGRNGYTF
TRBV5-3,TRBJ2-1,CARSYYPFGDRGQSRHGEQFF
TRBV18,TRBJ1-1,CASSRGQGMNTEAFF
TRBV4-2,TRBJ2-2,CASSQDLGGGITGELFF
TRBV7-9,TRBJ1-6,CASSPGTGHSPLHF
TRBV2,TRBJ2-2,CASSGLWLNTGELFF
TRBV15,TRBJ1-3,CATSRVAGNTIYF
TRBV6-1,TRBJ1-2,CASSESPVYGYTF
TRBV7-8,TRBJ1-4,CASSLRDRTEKLFF
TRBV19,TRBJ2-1,CASSIERGTSGRRDEQFF
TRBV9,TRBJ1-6,CASSVGPGSYNSPLHF
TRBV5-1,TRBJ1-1,CASSSQGAVRNTEAFF
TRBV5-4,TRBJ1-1,CASSLGGTTNTEAFF
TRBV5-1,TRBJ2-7,CASSSTGEAYEQYF
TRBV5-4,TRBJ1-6,CASSQKGQFGSPLHF
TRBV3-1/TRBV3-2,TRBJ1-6,CASSRTPGLGNSPLHF
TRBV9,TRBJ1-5,CASSVGTVHPQHF
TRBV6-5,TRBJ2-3,CASSPQGARTDTQYF
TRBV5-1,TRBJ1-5,CASSLYAGGNQPQHF